One sample yielded the 8 T cell receptor beta chains listed below, sequenced in a study of blood T cell repertoires in COVID-19. Method: immunoSEQ multiplex PCR; TCRdb's copy keeps in-frame clones and lacks some. The sample carries 350,000 to 450,000 clones, 85% recorded once. Sequenced: peripheral blood. These receptors were obtained from a woman under 30 with acute or convalescent COVID-19.

The chain has TRBV28 and TRBJ1-4; D uncertain. Between the trimmed V and J ends, which lost 4 bases and 0 bases, there was a span of 15 bases. Germline CDR1 MDHEN, CDR2 SYDVKM. The CDR3 spans 17 residues. CDR3 amino acids: CASSSPRSSATNEKLFF. The CDR3 coding sequence is TGTGCCAGCAGTTCCCCCCGAAGTTCGGCAACTAATGAAAAACTGTTTTTT.

The rearrangement links TRBV5-1 to TRBJ1-6, with D perhaps matching TRBD1 (6 bases). The germline V and J ends were trimmed by 3 bases and 7 bases, with 8 bases remaining between them. Germline loops: CDR1 SGHRS, CDR2 YFSETQ. This CDR3 spans 13 amino acids. The CDR3 spells CASSSTGNSPLHF. The CDR3 nucleotides are TGCGCCAGCAGCTCCACAGGGAATTCACCCCTCCACTTT. Variable domain in full (rest from reference TRBV5-1 and TRBJ1-6): KAGVTQTPRYLIKTRGQQVTLSCSPISGHRSVSWYQQTPGQGLQFLFEYFSETQRNKGNFPGRFSGRQFSNSRSEMNVSTLELGDSALYLCASSSTGNSPLHFGNGTRLTVT.

The chain carries TRBV27 and TRBJ2-7, with D hard to call. Germline V gene sequence: CDR1 MNHEY, CDR2 SMNVEV (reference sequence). The CDR3 sequence is 14 residues long. Trimming left V 8 bases short and J 2 bases short, with 16 bases between. CDR3 sequence (DNA): TGTGCCAGCGCCTCCGGGTCAGTAGCCTACGAGCAGTACTTC. It yields the protein CASASGSVAYEQYF.

The V gene is TRBV2, the J gene TRBJ1-5; TRBD1 might be the D (6 bases). The CDR3 runs 15 residues. Germline CDR1 SNHLY, CDR2 FYNNEI. The ends were cut back, 5 bases at V and 4 bases at J, with 15 bases in the middle. In nucleotides, the CDR3 is TGTGCCAGCAGTCCACAGGGCAATCGTAATCAGCCCCAGCATTTT. This codes for CASSPQGNRNQPQHF.

J is TRBJ2-7 and V is TRBV27, with 9 nucleotides matching TRBD1. Germline-derived CDR1 and CDR2 are MNHEY and SMNVEV (reference sequence). This CDR3 is 14 amino acids long. V trimming: 6 bases; J trimming: 4 bases; junction bases outside the gene matches: 7. The CDR3 bases are TGTGCCAGCAGCCAGGGACAGGGAGGGTACGAGCAGTACTTC. Amino acids: CASSQGQGGYEQYF.

V and J are TRBV19 and TRBJ2-3; D might be TRBD1 (6 bases). CDR3 length equals 15 residues. Germline V gene data show CDR1 as LNHDA and CDR2 as SQIVND (reference sequence). V was pared by 7 bases and J by 0 bases, with 14 bases between. The DNA for the CDR3 is TGTGCCAGTAAGGCTTACACAGGGAGCACAGATACGCAGTATTTT. Translated: CASKAYTGSTDTQYF. The variable domain in full, with the rest retrieved from reference TRBV19 and TRBJ2-3, is DGGITQSPKYLFRKEGQNVTLSCEQNLNHDAMYWYRQDPGQGLRLIYYSQIVNDFQKGDIAEGYSVSREKKESFPLTVTSAQKNPTAFYLCASKAYTGSTDTQYFGPGTRLTVL.

The rearrangement uses TRBV5-8 and TRBJ2-7, with D possibly TRBD1 on 6 matching bases. The germline V gene has CDR1 SGHTS and CDR2 YDEGEE. V lost 8 bases, J lost 0 bases, and 12 bases lay in between. There are 13 residues in the CDR3. The CDR3, as DNA: TGTGCCAGTTCAGGGGAGAGCTCCTACGAGCAGTACTTC. Its protein is CASSGESSYEQYF.

The V and J genes are TRBV7-8 and TRBJ2-5, with TRBD2 as a possible D gene (5 bases). The V and J ends lost 5 bases and 5 bases respectively, with 12 bases between them. From germline, CDR1 is SGHVS and CDR2 FQNEAQ. This CDR3 comprises 13 residues. CDR3 nucleotides: TGTGCCAGCAGCCGGACTGATGGCGAGACCCAGTACTTC. Translation gives CASSRTDGETQYF.